This TCR beta chain was sequenced during a study of T-cell memory formation after mild COVID-19. This clonotype was picked up a small number of times. V lost 6 bases, J lost 4 bases, and 18 bases lay in between. Germline V gene lookup returns CDR1 MGHRA and CDR2 YSYEKL. The CDR3 contains 15 residues. TCRdb reprocessed the 5' RACE reads via MiXCR and lists one record per CDR3 protein. The sample holds 85,000 to 130,000 distinct CDR3 sequences, 9.5% to 15% seen once. V is TRBV4-1 and J is TRBJ2-5; TRBD2 might be the D (5 bases). The sequence was collected from an adult woman who had mild COVID-19 (a few samples of this study predate the infection). Cell type and time point are not known. Material for sequencing was PBMCs or a T cell subset sorted from them (not recorded which). The CDR3 reads CASRNPGFDAETQYF. The CDR3, as DNA: TGCGCCAGCAGGAACCCGGGATTTGATGCAGAGACCCAGTACTTC.